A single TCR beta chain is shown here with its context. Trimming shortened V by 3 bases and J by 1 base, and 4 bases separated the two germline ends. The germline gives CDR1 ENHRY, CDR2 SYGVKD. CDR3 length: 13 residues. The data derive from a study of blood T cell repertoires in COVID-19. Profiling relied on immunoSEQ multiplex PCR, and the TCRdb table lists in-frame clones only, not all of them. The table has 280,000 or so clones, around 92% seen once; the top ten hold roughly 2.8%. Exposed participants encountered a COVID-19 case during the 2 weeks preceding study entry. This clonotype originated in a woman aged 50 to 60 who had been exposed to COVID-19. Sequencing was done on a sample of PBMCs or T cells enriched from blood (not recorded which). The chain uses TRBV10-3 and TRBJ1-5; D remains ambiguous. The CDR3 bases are TGTGCCATCAGTGACGGGAGCAATCAGCCCCAGCATTTT. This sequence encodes CAISDGSNQPQHF.